A selection of T cell receptor beta chains follows, all from one sample in a study of OX40 agonist ivuxolimab in advanced cancers. Libraries were prepared by immunoSEQ multiplex PCR; TCRdb keeps only in-frame clonotypes and omits some of them. This sample has about 18,000 clones, with about 67% found just once. This specimen was CD4+ or CD8+ T cells sorted from blood, taken in a trial of the OX40 agonist ivuxolimab. These receptors all stem from an adult with an advanced solid tumor such as melanoma, head and neck, liver or kidney cancer. CDR3s include the opening cysteine and the closing phenylalanine or tryptophan. D genes are given only for firm matches. Where a row states a size, it is once, few, many or the class of an expanded clone; other rows omit it.

length	D	V	size	J	CDR3	DNA
13	-	TRBV7-9	few	TRBJ2-1	CASSADGTIDQFF	TGTGCCAGCAGCGCCGACGGGACAATTGACCAGTTCTTC
15	TRBD1	TRBV6-1	-	TRBJ2-7	CASSDRDRAGVEQYF	TGTGCCAGCAGTGACCGGGACAGGGCGGGAGTGGAGCAGTACTTC
13	-	TRBV15	-	TRBJ2-7	CATSRVRGHEQYF	TGTGCCACCAGCAGAGTTAGGGGCCACGAGCAGTACTTC
14	-	TRBV19	few	TRBJ1-2	CASSIDGGYYGYTF	TGTGCCAGTAGTATCGACGGGGGCTACTATGGCTACACCTTC
15	TRBD1	TRBV27	-	TRBJ2-1	CASSLGDRVYNEQFF	TGTGCCAGCAGTTTAGGGGACAGGGTGTACAATGAGCAGTTCTTC
11	TRBD1	TRBV29-1	medium-sized	TRBJ2-7	CSVGTGQEQYF	TGCAGCGTTGGGACAGGGCAAGAGCAGTACTTC
16	-	TRBV11-2	few	TRBJ2-5	CASSLVAEAGLETQYF	TGTGCCAGCAGCTTAGTTGCTGAAGCGGGTTTAGAGACCCAGTACTTC
13	-	TRBV6-5	-	TRBJ2-1	CASSWTGDNEQFF	TGTGCCAGCAGTTGGACTGGGGACAATGAGCAGTTCTTC
16	TRBD2	TRBV28	-	TRBJ2-7	CASSLIRREGPDEQYF	TGTGCCAGCAGTTTGATAAGGCGGGAGGGCCCCGACGAGCAGTACTTC
15	TRBD2	TRBV11-3	-	TRBJ2-1	CASSLAGGPYNEQFF	TGTGCCAGCAGTTTAGCGGGAGGGCCCTACAATGAGCAGTTCTTC
16	TRBD1	TRBV7-3	-	TRBJ2-2	CASSSPGQGYTGELFF	TGTGCCAGCAGCTCCCCGGGACAGGGATACACCGGGGAGCTGTTTTTT